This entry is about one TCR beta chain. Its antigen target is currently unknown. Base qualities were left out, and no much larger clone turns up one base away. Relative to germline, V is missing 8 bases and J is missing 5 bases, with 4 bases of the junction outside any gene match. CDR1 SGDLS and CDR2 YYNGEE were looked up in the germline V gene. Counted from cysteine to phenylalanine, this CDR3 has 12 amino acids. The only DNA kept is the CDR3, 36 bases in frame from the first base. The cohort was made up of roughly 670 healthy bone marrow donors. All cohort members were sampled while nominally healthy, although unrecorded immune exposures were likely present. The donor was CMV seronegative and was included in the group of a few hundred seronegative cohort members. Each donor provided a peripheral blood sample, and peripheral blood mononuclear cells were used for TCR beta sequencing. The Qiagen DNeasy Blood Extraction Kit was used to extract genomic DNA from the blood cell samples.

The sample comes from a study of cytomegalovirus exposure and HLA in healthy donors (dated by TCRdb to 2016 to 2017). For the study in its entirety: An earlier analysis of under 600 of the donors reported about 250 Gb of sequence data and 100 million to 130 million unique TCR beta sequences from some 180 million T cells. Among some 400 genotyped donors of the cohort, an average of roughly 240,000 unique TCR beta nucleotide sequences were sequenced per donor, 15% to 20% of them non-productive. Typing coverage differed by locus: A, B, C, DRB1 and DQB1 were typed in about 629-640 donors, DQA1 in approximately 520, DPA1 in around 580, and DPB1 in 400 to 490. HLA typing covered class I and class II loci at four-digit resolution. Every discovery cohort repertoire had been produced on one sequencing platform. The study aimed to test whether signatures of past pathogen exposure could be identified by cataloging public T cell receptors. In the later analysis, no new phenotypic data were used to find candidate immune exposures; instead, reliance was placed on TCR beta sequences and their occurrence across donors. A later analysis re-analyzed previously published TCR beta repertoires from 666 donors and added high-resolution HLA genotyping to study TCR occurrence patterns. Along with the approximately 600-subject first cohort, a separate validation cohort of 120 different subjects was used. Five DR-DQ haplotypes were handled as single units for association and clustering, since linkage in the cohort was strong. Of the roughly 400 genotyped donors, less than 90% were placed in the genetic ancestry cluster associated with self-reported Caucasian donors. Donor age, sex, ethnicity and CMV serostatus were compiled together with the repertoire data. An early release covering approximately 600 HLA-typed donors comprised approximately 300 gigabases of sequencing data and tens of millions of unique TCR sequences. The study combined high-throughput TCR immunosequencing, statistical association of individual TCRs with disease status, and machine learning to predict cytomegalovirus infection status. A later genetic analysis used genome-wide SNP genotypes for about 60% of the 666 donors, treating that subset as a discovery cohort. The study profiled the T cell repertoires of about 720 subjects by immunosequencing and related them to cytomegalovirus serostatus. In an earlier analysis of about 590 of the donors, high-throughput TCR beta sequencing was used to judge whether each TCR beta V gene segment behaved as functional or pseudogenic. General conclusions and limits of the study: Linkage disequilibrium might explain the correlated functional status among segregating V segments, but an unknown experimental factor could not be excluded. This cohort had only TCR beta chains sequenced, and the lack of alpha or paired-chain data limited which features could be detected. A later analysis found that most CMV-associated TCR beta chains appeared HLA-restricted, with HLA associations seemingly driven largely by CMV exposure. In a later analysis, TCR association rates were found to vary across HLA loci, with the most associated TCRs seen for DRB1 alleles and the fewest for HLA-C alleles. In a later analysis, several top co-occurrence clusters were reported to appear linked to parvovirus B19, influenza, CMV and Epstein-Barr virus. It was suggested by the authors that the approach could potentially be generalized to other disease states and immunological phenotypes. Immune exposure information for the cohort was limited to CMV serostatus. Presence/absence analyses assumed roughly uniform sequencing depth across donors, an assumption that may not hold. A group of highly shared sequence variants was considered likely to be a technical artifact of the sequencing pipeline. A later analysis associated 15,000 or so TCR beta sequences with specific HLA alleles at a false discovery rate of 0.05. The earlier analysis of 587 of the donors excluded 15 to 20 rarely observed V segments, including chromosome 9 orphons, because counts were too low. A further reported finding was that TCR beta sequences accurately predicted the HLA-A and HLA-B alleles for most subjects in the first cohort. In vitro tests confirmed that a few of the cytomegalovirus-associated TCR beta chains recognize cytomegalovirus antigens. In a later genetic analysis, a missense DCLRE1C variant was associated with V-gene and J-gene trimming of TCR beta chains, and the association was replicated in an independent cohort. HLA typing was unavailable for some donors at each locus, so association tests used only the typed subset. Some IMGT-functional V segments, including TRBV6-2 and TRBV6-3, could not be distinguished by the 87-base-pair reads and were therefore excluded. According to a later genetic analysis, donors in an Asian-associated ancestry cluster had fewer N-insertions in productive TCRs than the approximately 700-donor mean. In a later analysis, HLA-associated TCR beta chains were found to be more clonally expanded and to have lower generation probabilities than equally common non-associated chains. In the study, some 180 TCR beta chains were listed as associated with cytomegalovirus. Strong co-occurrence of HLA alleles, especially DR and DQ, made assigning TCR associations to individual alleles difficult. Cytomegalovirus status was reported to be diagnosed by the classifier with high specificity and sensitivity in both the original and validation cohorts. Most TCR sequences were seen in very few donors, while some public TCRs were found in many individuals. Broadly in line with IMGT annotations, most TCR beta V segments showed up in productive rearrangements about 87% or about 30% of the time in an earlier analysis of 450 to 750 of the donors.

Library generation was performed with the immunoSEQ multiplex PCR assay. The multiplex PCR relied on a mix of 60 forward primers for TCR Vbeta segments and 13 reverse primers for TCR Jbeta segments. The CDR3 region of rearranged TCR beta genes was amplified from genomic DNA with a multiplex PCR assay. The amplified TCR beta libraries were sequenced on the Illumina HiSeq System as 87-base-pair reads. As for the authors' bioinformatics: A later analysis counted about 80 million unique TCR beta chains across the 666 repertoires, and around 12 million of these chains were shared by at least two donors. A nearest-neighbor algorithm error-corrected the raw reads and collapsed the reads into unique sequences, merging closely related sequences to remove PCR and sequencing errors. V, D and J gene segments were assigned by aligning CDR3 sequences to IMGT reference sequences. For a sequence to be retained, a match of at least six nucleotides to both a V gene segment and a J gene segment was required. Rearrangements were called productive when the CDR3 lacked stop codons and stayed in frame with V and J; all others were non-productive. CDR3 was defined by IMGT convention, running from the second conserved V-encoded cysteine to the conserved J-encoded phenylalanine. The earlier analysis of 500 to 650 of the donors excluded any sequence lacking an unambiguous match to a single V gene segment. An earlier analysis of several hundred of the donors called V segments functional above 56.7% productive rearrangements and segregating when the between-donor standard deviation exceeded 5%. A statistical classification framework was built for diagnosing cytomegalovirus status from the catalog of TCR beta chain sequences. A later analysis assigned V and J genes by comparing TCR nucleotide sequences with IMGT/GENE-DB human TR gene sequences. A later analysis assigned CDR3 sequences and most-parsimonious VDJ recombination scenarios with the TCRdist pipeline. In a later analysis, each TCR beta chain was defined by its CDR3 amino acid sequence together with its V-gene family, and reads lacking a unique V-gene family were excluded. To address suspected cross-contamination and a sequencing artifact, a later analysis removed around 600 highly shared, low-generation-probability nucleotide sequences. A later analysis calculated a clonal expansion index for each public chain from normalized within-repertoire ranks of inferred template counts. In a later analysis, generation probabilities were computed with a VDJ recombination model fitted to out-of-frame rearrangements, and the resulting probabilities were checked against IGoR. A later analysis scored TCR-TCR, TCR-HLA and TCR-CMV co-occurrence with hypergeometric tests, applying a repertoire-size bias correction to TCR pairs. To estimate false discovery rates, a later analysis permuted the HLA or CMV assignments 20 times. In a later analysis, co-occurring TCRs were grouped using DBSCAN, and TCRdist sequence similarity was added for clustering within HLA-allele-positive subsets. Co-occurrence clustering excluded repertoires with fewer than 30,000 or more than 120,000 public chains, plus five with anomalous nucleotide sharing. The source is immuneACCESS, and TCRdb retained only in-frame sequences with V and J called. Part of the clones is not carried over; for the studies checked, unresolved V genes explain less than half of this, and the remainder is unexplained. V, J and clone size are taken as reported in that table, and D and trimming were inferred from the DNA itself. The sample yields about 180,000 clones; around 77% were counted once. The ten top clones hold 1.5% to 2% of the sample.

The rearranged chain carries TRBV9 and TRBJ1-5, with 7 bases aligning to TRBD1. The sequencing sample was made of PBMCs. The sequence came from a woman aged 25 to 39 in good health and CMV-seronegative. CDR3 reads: CASGDRYQPQHF. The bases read TGTGCCAGTGGGGACAGATATCAGCCCCAGCATTTT.